Listed here are 12 T cell receptor beta chains from one sample, sequenced in a study of shared clonotypes between healthy human individuals. Produced via immunoSEQ multiplex PCR; TCRdb's table is partial and in-frame only. The table lists about 730,000 clones, 55% to 75% of them singletons. The sequencing input was memory CD4+ T cells sorted from blood. Subset: CD45RA-negative fraction. Receptors originate from a woman in her thirties in good health.

This clone was recorded only once. The chain joins TRBV27 to TRBJ1-5, with D possibly TRBD1 on 6 matching bases. Trimming cost V 2 bases and J 5 bases, with 10 bases left between them. The V gene's germline CDR1 is MNHEY and CDR2 SMNVEV (reference sequence). This CDR3 is 14 amino acids long. CDR3 sequence reads: CASSLMRGDQPQHF. The CDR3 DNA reads TGTGCCAGCAGTTTAATGAGGGGGGATCAGCCCCAGCATTTT.

Comments on this clone: Other DNA sequences of this sample code for an identical CDR3. J is TRBJ2-7 and V is TRBV11-2, with D perhaps TRBD1 (6 bases). The CDR3 is made up of 14 amino acids. Germline V CDR1 and CDR2: SGHAT, FQNNGV. The ends were cut back, 3 bases at V and 3 bases at J, with 12 bases in the middle. Here the CDR3 DNA reads TGTGCCAGCAGCTTGACACAGGGCGTCTACGAGCAGTACTTC. Protein: CASSLTQGVYEQYF. The complete variable domain, with remaining parts taken from reference TRBV11-2 and TRBJ2-7, reads EAGVAQSPRYKIIEKRQSVAFWCNPISGHATLYWYQQILGQGPKLLIQFQNNGVVDDSQLPKDRFSAERLKGVDSTLKIQPAKLEDSAVYLCASSLTQGVYEQYFGPGTRLTVT.

The V and J genes are TRBV5-5 and TRBJ2-7, with D possibly being TRBD1 (6 bases). V was pared by 4 bases and J by 5 bases, with 16 bases between. CDR1 is SGHKS and CDR2 is YYEKEE in the germline V gene (reference sequence). There are 14 residues in the CDR3. In DNA, the CDR3 is TGTGCCAGCAGCGAGAGAACAGGGACCCACGAGCAGTACTTC. Its translation is CASSERTGTHEQYF.

This clone was recorded a few times. The rearrangement uses TRBV9 and TRBJ2-7; 8 positions match TRBD1. The CDR3 contains 14 residues. Germline V gene lookup returns CDR1 SGDLS and CDR2 YYNGEE. The junction had 3 bases not matched to a gene; V was cut back by 4 bases and J by 0 bases. The CDR3 spells CASSPQGASYEQYF. The CDR3 coding sequence is TGTGCCAGCAGCCCTCAGGGGGCCTCCTACGAGCAGTACTTC.

This clone has a handful of counts. The genes are TRBV19 and TRBJ1-3; D is ambiguous. The CDR3 loop spans 15 amino acids. The germline gives CDR1 LNHDA, CDR2 SQIVND (reference sequence). Trimming left V 6 bases short and J 4 bases short, with 16 bases between. The CDR3: CASRERGDWGNTIYF. In DNA form, the CDR3 reads TGTGCCAGTAGGGAACGCGGAGACTGGGGAAACACCATATATTTT.

The J gene is TRBJ2-7, the V gene TRBV7-8, with D possibly matching TRBD1 (6 bases). Trimming took 5 bases from V and 3 from J, leaving 14 bases between them. CDR1 is SGHVS and CDR2 is FQNEAQ in the germline V gene. This CDR3 spans 14 amino acids. In DNA form, the CDR3 reads TGTGCCAGCAGCCCACAACGGGACAACTACGAGCAGTACTTC. Amino acid sequence: CASSPQRDNYEQYF.

The chain recombines TRBV19 with TRBJ2-7; D possibly corresponds to TRBD2 (6 bases). Trimming took 3 bases from V and 2 from J, leaving 11 bases between them. In germline, CDR1 is LNHDA, CDR2 SQIVND (reference sequence). The CDR3 is 14 amino acids. DNA of the CDR3: TGTGCCAGTAGTATTGGAGGGGTCCCCTACGAGCAGTACTTC. The encoded protein is CASSIGGVPYEQYF. Looking up the rest from reference TRBV19 and TRBJ2-7 gives the full variable domain: DGGITQSPKYLFRKEGQNVTLSCEQNLNHDAMYWYRQDPGQGLRLIYYSQIVNDFQKGDIAEGYSVSREKKESFPLTVTSAQKNPTAFYLCASSIGGVPYEQYFGPGTRLTVT.

This clone was observed once. The chain employs TRBV18 and TRBJ2-7, with D perhaps assigned TRBD1 or TRBD2 (5 bases each). Trimming pared 3 bases from V and 5 bases from J, leaving 17 bases between. The CDR3 length is 15 residues. The germline gives CDR1 KGHSH, CDR2 LQKENI. The CDR3: CASSPPGPMRNEQYF. The DNA of the CDR3 is TGTGCCAGCTCACCCCCGGGACCCATGAGGAACGAGCAGTACTTC.

The V call is TRBV15, the J call TRBJ2-2; 9 bases are a match to TRBD2. The CDR3 length is 20 residues. CDR1 is LNHNV and CDR2 is YYDKDF in the germline V gene (reference sequence). V shed 3 bases and J 5 bases; nucleotides not matched to a gene: 19. The DNA of the CDR3 is TGTGCCACCAGCAGCCTTTACGACAGCGGGAGGAGGTCAAAAACCGGGGAGCTGTTTTTT. It is translated as CATSSLYDSGRRSKTGELFF. Using reference TRBV15 and TRBJ2-2 for the parts outside the CDR3, the full variable domain is DAMVIQNPRYQVTQFGKPVTLSCSQTLNHNVMYWYQQKSSQAPKLLFHYYDKDFNNEADTPDNFQSRRPNTSFCFLDIRSPGLGDTAMYLCATSSLYDSGRRSKTGELFFGEGSRLTVL.

The J gene is TRBJ2-7, the V gene TRBV28; D may be TRBD2 (6 bases). CDR3 size: 16 residues. V was shortened by 6 bases and J by 3 bases, with 21 bases between the two germline ends. Germline V CDR1 and CDR2: MDHEN, SYDVKM. The CDR3 DNA reads TGTGCCAGCAGCTCTGAAGCCGCGACCGGGAGCTACGAGCAGTACTTC. Residues: CASSSEAATGSYEQYF.

This clone was seen repeatedly, ten times or more. The chain has TRBV4-1 and TRBJ2-1, with TRBD2 identical over 7 bases. Looked up from germline, CDR1 is MGHRA and CDR2 is YSYEKL. After removal of 0 bases from V and 7 bases from J, the junction contained 12 bases not matched to a gene. The CDR3 spans 17 residues. The CDR3 DNA is TGCGCCAGCAGCCAAGATCCAGGGCTAGCGGAGAGAAATGAGCAGTTCTTC. This sequence encodes CASSQDPGLAERNEQFF.

The gene calls are TRBV19 and TRBJ2-1, with 11 nucleotides matching TRBD2. V lost 5 bases, J lost 5 bases, and 2 bases stayed unmatched. The CDR3 has 14 residues. CDR1 LNHDA and CDR2 SQIVND come from the germline V gene (reference sequence). The DNA for the CDR3 is TGTGCCAGTAGTGATAGCGGGAGGGACAATGAGCAGTTCTTC. Its translation is CASSDSGRDNEQFF.